The T cell receptor beta chain described here comes from a study of shared clonotypes between healthy human individuals. At the level of the study: A donor's plate count was three for CD4 naive and three for CD4 memory; CD8 naive had two and CD8 memory one.

Remarks on this clone: Its antigen is currently unknown.

The donors, all of them Caucasian adults, lived in Nashville, Tennessee. Using immunoSEQ multiplex PCR, the repertoire was profiled, and TCRdb retains in-frame clones only, with some absent. The top ten hold around 1.5% of the sample, which has about 960,000 clones, approximately 80% seen once. Regarding the study as a whole: Across a handful of donors, naive CD4 shared 5% to 6%, naive CD8 approximately 3.5%, memory CD4 roughly 2.4%, memory CD8 0.4% to 0.5%. The authors sampled blood alone, and tissue repertoires likely differ.

The CDR3 is 13 residues long. Germline CDR1 and CDR2: SGHRS and YFSETQ. V dropped 4 bases and J dropped 7; count of bases not matched to a gene: 2. The rearrangement joins TRBV5-1 to TRBJ2-1; TRBD2 agrees at 10 bases. The clonotype comes from a man younger than 35 in good health. The sequencing sample was made of memory CD4+ T cells sorted from blood. Described subset: CD45RA-negative fraction. CDR3: CASSAGLANEQFF. In nucleotides, the CDR3 is TGCGCCAGCAGCGCGGGACTAGCGAATGAGCAGTTCTTC.